Described below is a single T cell receptor (beta chain) sequence and its context. These data originate in a study of blood T cell repertoires in COVID-19. Study-level information: Samples representing acute and convalescent COVID-19 were sourced from the United States, Italy and Spain. PBMCs, B-cell-depleted T cells, or T cells were the source of the cDNA or gDNA that made up the material.

Original data processing: Amplification with reference gene primers provided the estimates of nucleated cell counts. The table came from immunoSEQ multiplex PCR; TCRdb's copy has only in-frame clones and leaves some out. The V and J calls and clone size are taken from that table; D and trimming were inferred from the DNA. The data contain some 60,000 clones, around 80% of them singletons. The V and J ends lost 2 bases and 1 base, in that order; junction bases with no gene match: 7. The CDR3 sequence is 17 residues long. CDR1 is SGHAT and CDR2 is FQNNGV in the germline V gene. The V gene is TRBV11-2, the J gene TRBJ2-1; 8 positions match TRBD2. The sequence derives from a man in his fifties or sixties with acute or convalescent COVID-19. Sample: peripheral blood. The CDR3 nucleotides are TGTGCCAGCAGCTTATATATCGGGGGGGCATCCTACAATGAGCAGTTCTTC. Amino acids: CASSLYIGGASYNEQFF.